This T cell receptor beta chain was sequenced during a study of blood T cell repertoires in COVID-19. Clones were sequenced by immunoSEQ multiplex PCR, and TCRdb holds only the in-frame ones, with some missing. The sample lists around 310,000 clones; around nine tenths were seen once. The V end lost 0 bases, the J end lost 1 base, and 8 bases lay between the germline ends. This CDR3 contains 15 residues. Germline V CDR1 and CDR2: SGHRS, YFSETQ. The receptor was isolated from a woman between 45 and 65 years old with active or convalescent COVID-19. The V gene is TRBV5-1, the J gene TRBJ1-5, with D perhaps matching TRBD1 (5 bases). Sequenced sample: peripheral blood. CDR3 sequence: CASSLEGFSNQPQHF. CDR3 DNA sequence: TGCGCCAGCAGCTTGGAGGGGTTCAGCAATCAGCCCCAGCATTTT.